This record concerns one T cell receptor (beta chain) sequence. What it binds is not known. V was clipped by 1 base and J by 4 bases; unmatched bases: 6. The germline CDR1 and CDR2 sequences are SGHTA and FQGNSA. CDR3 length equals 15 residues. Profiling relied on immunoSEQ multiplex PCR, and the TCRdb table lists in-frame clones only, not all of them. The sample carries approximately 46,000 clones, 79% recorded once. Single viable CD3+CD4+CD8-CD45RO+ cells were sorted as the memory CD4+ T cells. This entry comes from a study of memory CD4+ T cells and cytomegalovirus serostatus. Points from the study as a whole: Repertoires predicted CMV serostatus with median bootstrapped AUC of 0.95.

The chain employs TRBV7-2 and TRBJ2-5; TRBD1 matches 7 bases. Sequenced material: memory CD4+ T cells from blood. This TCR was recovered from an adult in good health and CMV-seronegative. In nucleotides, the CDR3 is TGTGCCAGCAGCTTAGGGGACAGAAAAGTAGAGACCCAGTACTTC. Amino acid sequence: CASSLGDRKVETQYF.